Sequencing of this T cell receptor (beta chain) was carried out in a study of post-analysis software for immune sequencing data. Findings and limits, study-wide: Roughly five TRBV segments, including TRBV5-6, TRBV5-1 and TRBV20-1, were more frequent in patients than controls. A significant reduction in normalized Chao1 diversity was observed in multiple sclerosis patients versus controls.

This clonotype has only one observation. Its matching antigen is unknown. No conserved phenylalanine or tryptophan ends this CDR3, so it is likely a read error. The germline V gene encodes CDR1 SQVTM and CDR2 ANQGSEA. CDR3 length equals 15 residues. TCR beta libraries were prepared from cDNA with unique molecular identifiers. In TCRdb, the PCR reads were re-called with MiXCR into one record per CDR3 protein. Counted here are 350,000 to 500,000 distinct CDR3 sequences, roughly 40% occurring once; the ten biggest clones make up around 8%. The chain joins TRBV29-1 to TRBJ2-5, with D possibly TRBD1 on 7 matching bases. The J call may be wrong; the DNA end is better matched by TRBJ2-7. The sample comprised blood. This clonotype originated in a girl aged 2-10 years with multiple sclerosis. CDR3 in amino acids: CSVSKTGSGLYEQYY. The DNA of the CDR3 is TGCAGCGTCTCAAAGACAGGGAGCGGGCTCTACGAGCAGTACTAC.